This TCR beta chain was sequenced for a study of molecular identifiers for immune sequencing clone quantification. At least ten counts were recorded for this clonotype. The germline CDR1 and CDR2 sequences are SQVTM and ANQGSEA. This CDR3 comprises 15 residues. With 2 bases clipped from V and 9 bases from J, the junction kept 13 bases outside the gene matches. As previously described, bulk TCR libraries were made using listed TCR primers. TCRdb analysed the PCR reads with MiXCR anew, one entry per CDR3 protein. There are 90,000 to 120,000 distinct CDR3 sequences in the sample; roughly a third occur only once, and under 5.5% lies in the top ten. Libraries used 20,000 to 1,000,000 sorted naive CD8 T cells and 10%, 30% or 50% RNA input.

Sequencing used naive CD8+ T cells from blood, with Jurkat cell RNA spiked in. Documented subset: FACS-sorted CD8+CD4-CCR7+CD45RA+ naive T cells. The source of this sequence is a human donor in good health. Some libraries in this study had Jurkat cell RNA spiked in. The chain joins TRBV29-1 to TRBJ2-3; 8 nucleotides line up with TRBD1. CDR3 sequence reads: CSVEFGRGREGTQYF. The CDR3 DNA sequence: TGCAGCGTTGAATTCGGCAGGGGGCGAGAGGGGACGCAGTATTTT.